This passage covers 17 T cell receptor beta chains from one sample sequenced in a study of shared clonotypes between healthy human individuals. Data came from immunoSEQ multiplex PCR; TCRdb stores just in-frame clones and leaves some out. The table has millions of clones, just over 90% seen once; the top ten hold 0.39%. The sequencing sample was made of naive CD4+ T cells from PBMCs. Specified subset: CD45RA+ positively selected. Source of these receptors: a man in his late teens or twenties in good health. Some clones in this sample may be carry-over from other donors' samples.

This clone was detected a few times. The genes are TRBV2 and TRBJ1-1; D perhaps matches TRBD1 (6 bases). V lost 6 bases, J lost 0 bases, and 11 bases lay in between. Germline V lookup: CDR1 SNHLY, CDR2 FYNNEI. This CDR3 has 14 residues. This chain's CDR3 is CASSHSGVNTEAFF. CDR3 coding DNA: TGTGCCAGCAGCCACTCAGGGGTGAACACTGAAGCTTTCTTT.

The V and J genes are TRBV5-1 and TRBJ2-1; 10 bases line up with TRBD2. The CDR3 has 18 residues. The germline gives CDR1 SGHRS, CDR2 YFSETQ. V lost 0 bases to trimming and J lost 1 base; unmatched junction nucleotides: 7. The chain's CDR3 is CASSLAASGSGSYNEQFF. For the CDR3, the DNA is TGCGCCAGCAGCTTGGCCGCTAGCGGGAGCGGGTCCTACAATGAGCAGTTCTTC.

About this clone itself: This sample includes further DNA sequences coding for the same CDR3. The chain is built from TRBV7-2 and TRBJ1-3; D not certain. V was pared by 3 bases and J by 0 bases, with 6 bases between. Germline CDR1 reads SGHTA; CDR2 reads FQGNSA. The CDR3 totals 14 residues. CDR3 sequence: CASSFGGSGNTIYF. CDR3 in DNA: TGTGCCAGCAGCTTTGGTGGCTCTGGAAACACCATATATTTT.

This CDR3 is CASRPPGQPSYEQYF. In nucleotides, the CDR3 is TGTGCCAGCAGACCCCCGGGACAGCCGTCCTACGAGCAGTACTTC. The chain uses TRBV6-6 and TRBJ2-7, with 7 nucleotides matching TRBD1. Germline loops: CDR1 MNHNY, CDR2 SVGAGI (reference sequence). The length of the CDR3 is 15 residues. V trimming: 6 bases; J trimming: 1 base; junction bases outside the gene matches: 9.

With regard to this clone: Other nucleotide sequences in the sample specify the same CDR3. The chain employs TRBV19 and TRBJ2-6; D unresolved. The CDR3 totals 14 residues. Trimming removed 3 bases at V and 2 bases at J, with 5 bases between. Per germline, CDR1 LNHDA and CDR2 SQIVND (reference sequence). This chain's CDR3 is CASSIVPGANVLTF. The CDR3 nucleotides are TGTGCCAGTAGTATTGTCCCTGGGGCCAACGTCCTGACTTTC.

V is TRBV15 and J is TRBJ2-5; D remains unclear. Trimming took 5 bases from V and 2 from J, leaving 6 bases between them. Germline CDR1 LNHNV, CDR2 YYDKDF (reference sequence). This CDR3 has 12 amino acids. The CDR3 spells CATSVSQETQYF. The DNA for the CDR3 is TGTGCCACCAGCGTATCTCAAGAGACCCAGTACTTC.

Notes on this clone: The sample holds other DNA sequences that translate to the same CDR3. The V call is TRBV5-4, the J call TRBJ1-4; D gene uncertain. V was cut by 0 bases and J by 3 bases, with 6 bases left in between. The CDR3 consists of 14 residues. CDR1 and CDR2 from the germline V gene are SGHNT and YYREEE (reference sequence). In DNA form, the CDR3 reads TGTGCCAGCAGCTTGGGCGGAGCTAATGAAAAACTGTTTTTT. It yields the protein CASSLGGANEKLFF.

This rearrangement joins TRBV6-5 to TRBJ1-2; tentative D call: TRBD1 (5 bases). The length of the CDR3 is 14 residues. Per germline, CDR1 MNHEY and CDR2 SVGAGI. V lost 6 bases and J lost 2, with 13 bases in between. CDR3 loop: CASRGTGKNYGYTF. The CDR3 region has the DNA TGTGCCAGCAGGGGGACGGGGAAAAACTATGGCTACACCTTC.

The gene calls are TRBV14 and TRBJ2-1; possible D gene TRBD2, 6 bases. The CDR3 totals 14 residues. Trimming removed 3 bases at V and 6 bases at J, with 12 bases between. Germline V gene lookup returns CDR1 SGHDN and CDR2 FVKESK. Here the CDR3 DNA reads TGTGCCAGCAGCCACCTAACTAGCACCAATGAGCAGTTCTTC. It yields the protein CASSHLTSTNEQFF.

The V gene is TRBV7-3, the J gene TRBJ2-1; possibly TRBD1 for D (5 bases). Between the trimmed V and J ends, which lost 2 bases and 6 bases, there was a span of 14 bases. The length of the CDR3 is 15 residues. CDR1 SGHTA and CDR2 FQGTGA come from the germline V gene. This chain's CDR3 is CASSLGAGVANEQFF. The CDR3 DNA sequence: TGTGCCAGCAGCTTAGGGGCAGGAGTCGCCAATGAGCAGTTCTTC.

The V and J genes are TRBV7-3 and TRBJ2-1, with D tentatively TRBD1 (5 bases). Germline-derived CDR1 and CDR2 are SGHTA and FQGTGA. V lost 4 bases and J 8 bases, leaving 15 bases between the germline ends. The CDR3 runs 14 residues. CDR3 sequence (DNA): TGTGCCAGCAGCTCGCAGGGCCCAAGCGATGAGCAGTTCTTC. Translating gives CASSSQGPSDEQFF.

This clone was found a few times. The chain links TRBV6-6 to TRBJ1-5; D not resolved. The CDR3 loop spans 16 amino acids. V lost 2 bases and J 0 bases, leaving 11 bases between the germline ends. The germline gives CDR1 MNHNY, CDR2 SVGAGI (reference sequence). The CDR3 protein is CASSYVEGYSNQPQHF. The CDR3 DNA sequence: TGTGCCAGCAGTTACGTTGAGGGATATAGCAATCAGCCCCAGCATTTT.

This chain links TRBV5-1 with TRBJ2-3; 13 bases agree with TRBD2. Germline CDR1 reads SGHRS; CDR2 reads YFSETQ. The V segment lost 3 bases and the J segment 1 base; nucleotides outside the gene matches: 8. The CDR3 has 18 amino acids. In DNA, the CDR3 is TGCGCCAGCAGCTCCAGGACTAGCGGGGGTGGGCGCACAGATACGCAGTATTTT. Amino acid sequence: CASSSRTSGGGRTDTQYF. Full variable domain (rest looked up from reference TRBV5-1 and TRBJ2-3): KAGVTQTPRYLIKTRGQQVTLSCSPISGHRSVSWYQQTPGQGLQFLFEYFSETQRNKGNFPGRFSGRQFSNSRSEMNVSTLELGDSALYLCASSSRTSGGGRTDTQYFGPGTRLTVL.

This chain uses TRBV27 with TRBJ2-5, with 10 bases identical to TRBD2. Germline V CDR1 and CDR2: MNHEY, SMNVEV (reference sequence). J gave up 7 bases and V 1 base, and 9 bases lay outside the gene matches. This CDR3 region has 16 residues. The chain's CDR3 is CASSLFASGGSGTQYF. The CDR3 DNA reads as TGTGCCAGCAGTTTATTCGCTAGCGGGGGCAGCGGGACCCAGTACTTC.

The chain recombines TRBV7-9 with TRBJ1-4; tentative D call: TRBD1 (6 bases). Between the trimmed V and J ends, which lost 5 bases and 2 bases, there was a span of 12 bases. In germline, CDR1 is SEHNR, CDR2 FQNEAQ (reference sequence). The CDR3 has 15 amino acids. The CDR3 sequence is CASSGGGTTNEKLFF. In DNA form, the CDR3 reads TGTGCCAGCAGCGGAGGGGGGACCACTAATGAAAAACTGTTTTTT.

V and J are TRBV4-1 and TRBJ1-4, with D possibly matching TRBD1 (6 bases). Looked up from germline, CDR1 is MGHRA and CDR2 is YSYEKL. The CDR3 contains 19 residues. V shed 3 bases and J shed 0 bases, with 20 bases lying between them. In DNA form, the CDR3 reads TGCGCCAGCAGCCAGATGAGGAAACAGGGAGCCGCAACTAATGAAAAACTGTTTTTT. Its translation is CASSQMRKQGAATNEKLFF.

The CDR3: CASSTGVDTEAFF. The DNA for the CDR3 is TGTGCCAGCTCGACAGGGGTAGACACTGAAGCTTTCTTT. This chain uses TRBV6-5 with TRBJ1-1, with 8 bases that match TRBD1. This CDR3 comprises 13 residues. After removal of 8 bases from V and 3 bases from J, the junction contained 5 bases not matched to a gene. Germline V gene sequence: CDR1 MNHEY, CDR2 SVGAGI.